The source of this TCR beta chain is a study of cytomegalovirus exposure and HLA in healthy donors. This clone was recorded a few times. V lost 0 bases to trimming and J lost 11 bases, with 10 bases between them. Germline V CDR1 and CDR2: DFQATT, SNEGSKA (reference sequence). This CDR3 has 11 amino acids. Vbeta (60) and Jbeta (13) primers were used in the PCR. Only in-frame clones appear in the TCRdb table, and some are missing; sequencing was by immunoSEQ multiplex PCR. The sample shows more than 100,000 clones, 50% to 80% of them seen only once. The receptor was derived from a woman in her thirties or forties in good health and CMV-seropositive. The specimen was PBMCs. The chain links TRBV20-1 to TRBJ2-5; no clear D. The CDR3 nucleotides are TGCAGTGCTAGAGACCCCTTGGAGCAGTACTTC. This sequence encodes CSARDPLEQYF.